This is a list of T cell receptor beta chains from one sample in a study of blood T cell repertoires in COVID-19. Assay: immunoSEQ multiplex PCR; the TCRdb copy retains only in-frame clones and omits some. Of about 89,000 clones in the sample, 78% were seen once. Sequencing input: peripheral blood. The receptors derive from a man aged 65 to 79 with COVID-19, enrolled during active disease. Each CDR3 is given with its conserved first and last residue. D genes are given only for firm matches. Size is omitted from some rows. Given values are once, few, many or a class for expanded clones.

size,D,V,J,DNA,CDR3
NA,NA,TRBV7-2,TRBJ2-7,TGTGCCAGCAGCCATAGCGGAAGGGCGTTCCGGTACGAGCAGTACTTC,CASSHSGRAFRYEQYF
NA,TRBD1,TRBV7-9,TRBJ2-2,TGTGCCAGCAGCTCCGCCGACAGGGTGTTCACCGGGGAGCTGTTTTTT,CASSSADRVFTGELFF
NA,TRBD1,TRBV11-2,TRBJ2-7,TGTGCCAGCAGTTCCTCGACAGGGGTCTACGAGCAGTACTTC,CASSSSTGVYEQYF
NA,NA,TRBV20-1,TRBJ1-4,TGCAGTGCTAGTGGTAGGACAAGTGAAAAACTGTTTTTT,CSASGRTSEKLFF
NA,NA,TRBV28,TRBJ2-1,TGTGCCAGCAGCAATTCCGCCGCCGACAGACCCAATGAGCAGTTCTTC,CASSNSAADRPNEQFF
NA,NA,TRBV14,TRBJ2-7,TGTGCCAGCAGCCAAGGTTTGGGGAGGGAGCAGTACTTC,CASSQGLGREQYF
NA,NA,TRBV12-3/TRBV12-4,TRBJ2-3,TGTGCCAGCAGTTTCTCTCCAGATACGCAGTATTTT,CASSFSPDTQYF
NA,NA,TRBV10-3,TRBJ2-5,TGTGCCATCAGTGTGAATAGCAAAGGAGAGACCCAGTACTTC,CAISVNSKGETQYF
NA,NA,TRBV6-5,TRBJ2-5,TGTGCCAGCAGTAAACAGACAGCGCAAGAGACCCAGTACTTC,CASSKQTAQETQYF
NA,TRBD1,TRBV15,TRBJ2-3,TGTGCCACCAGCAGAGTGACAGGGATCCCAGATACGCAGTATTTT,CATSRVTGIPDTQYF
once,TRBD1,TRBV7-9,TRBJ2-3,TGTGCCAGCAGTTCCCTAGACAGGGGGAGCACAGATACGCAGTATTTT,CASSSLDRGSTDTQYF
NA,NA,TRBV7-9,TRBJ1-1,TGTGCCAGCAGTCCTTATACTTTGGGAGGTTTGAGCACTGAAGCTTTCTTT,CASSPYTLGGLSTEAFF
NA,NA,TRBV23-1,TRBJ2-5,TGCGCCAGCAGTCAATCGACGGGGGAAGAGACCCAGTACTTC,CASSQSTGEETQYF
NA,TRBD2,TRBV9,TRBJ2-2,TGTGCCAGCAGCGTAGAGGGACTAGCGGGAGCTGGGGAGCTGTTTTTT,CASSVEGLAGAGELFF
NA,TRBD2,TRBV5-6,TRBJ2-1,TGTGCCAGCAGCGCTAGCGGGTGGGGCAATGAGCAGTTCTTC,CASSASGWGNEQFF
NA,TRBD2,TRBV5-6,TRBJ2-3,TGTGCCAGCAGCTTGTTTTGGCGGGGGGGTGTCGATACGCAGTATTTT,CASSLFWRGGVDTQYF
once,TRBD1,TRBV7-2,TRBJ1-3,TGTGCCAGCAGCGGACAGGGGCCCGGAGACACCATATATTTT,CASSGQGPGDTIYF
NA,TRBD2,TRBV10-1,TRBJ2-2,TGCGCCAGCAGTGAACCCGGGACTAGCGGCGCCTCGAACACCGGGGAGCTGTTTTTT,CASSEPGTSGASNTGELFF
NA,TRBD2,TRBV7-2,TRBJ2-3,TGTGCCAGCAGCCCGAGCCGGCGGGGACTAGCGGGAGCTAATACGCAGTATTTT,CASSPSRRGLAGANTQYF
NA,TRBD1,TRBV19,TRBJ1-4,TGTGCCAGCCGGGACAGCTATTCATTGACTAATGAAAAACTGTTTTTT,CASRDSYSLTNEKLFF
NA,TRBD1,TRBV7-9,TRBJ2-7,TGTGCCAGCAGTATGGGACAGGCCTCCTACGAGCAGTACTTC,CASSMGQASYEQYF
NA,NA,TRBV5-4,TRBJ1-1,TGTGCCAGCAGACAAACAGGGCAATCTGAAGCTTTCTTT,CASRQTGQSEAFF
NA,NA,TRBV7-9,TRBJ2-3,TGTGCCTTTGGGGAGCAGGGCACAGATACGCAGTATTTT,CAFGEQGTDTQYF
NA,NA,TRBV10-3,TRBJ2-3,TGTGCCATCACCCGGACTAGCACAGATACGCAGTATTTT,CAITRTSTDTQYF
NA,NA,TRBV7-8,TRBJ2-3,TGTGCCAGCAGCCCAGAGGAGAACACAGATACGCAGTATTTT,CASSPEENTDTQYF
NA,NA,TRBV19,TRBJ1-2,TGTGCCAGTAGTATGAACGGAAGGGAAGGAGGCTATGGCTACACCTTC,CASSMNGREGGYGYTF
NA,NA,TRBV9,TRBJ1-2,TGTGCCAGCAGCGTAACGGCTGGACAAGCTAACTATGGCTACACCTTC,CASSVTAGQANYGYTF
NA,TRBD1,TRBV30,TRBJ1-1,TGTGCCTGGACGGCTAAGCAGACAGGGCTTGAAGCTTTCTTT,CAWTAKQTGLEAFF
NA,TRBD2,TRBV28,TRBJ2-7,TGTGCCAGCAGTCCTCGAGGCGGGAGTGTCTACGAGCAGTACTTC,CASSPRGGSVYEQYF
NA,TRBD2,TRBV5-4,TRBJ2-7,TGTGCCAGCAGCCCACGGGAGGGCCTATACGAGCAGTACTTC,CASSPREGLYEQYF
NA,NA,TRBV18,TRBJ1-1,TGTGCCAGCTCACCGGCCAGGGTTAACCCTGAAGCTTTCTTT,CASSPARVNPEAFF
few,TRBD2,TRBV5-1,TRBJ2-7,TGCGCCAGCAGCTTGGCCAGGACTAGCGGGGAATCAGAGCAGTACTTC,CASSLARTSGESEQYF
few,NA,TRBV5-1,TRBJ1-1,TGCGCCAGCAGCACCAGTATGAACACTGAAGCTTTCTTT,CASSTSMNTEAFF
NA,TRBD2,TRBV4-2,TRBJ2-5,TGTGCCAGCAGCCAACCCTTAGCGGGGGCTCAAGAGACCCAGTACTTC,CASSQPLAGAQETQYF
few,TRBD1,TRBV25-1,TRBJ2-7,TGTGCCAGCAGTGATGGGACAGGGAATTACGAGCAGTACTTC,CASSDGTGNYEQYF